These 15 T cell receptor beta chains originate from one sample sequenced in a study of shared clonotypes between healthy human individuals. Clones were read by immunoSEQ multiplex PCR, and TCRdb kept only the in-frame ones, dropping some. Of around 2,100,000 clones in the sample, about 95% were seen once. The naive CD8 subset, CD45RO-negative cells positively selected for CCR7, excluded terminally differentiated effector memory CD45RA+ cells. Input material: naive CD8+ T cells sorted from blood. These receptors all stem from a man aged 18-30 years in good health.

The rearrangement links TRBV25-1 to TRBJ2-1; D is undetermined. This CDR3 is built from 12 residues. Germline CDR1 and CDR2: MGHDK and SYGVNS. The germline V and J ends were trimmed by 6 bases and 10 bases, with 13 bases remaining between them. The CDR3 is CASSDDPYEQFF. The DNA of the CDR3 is TGTGCCAGCAGCGATGACCCATACGAGCAGTTCTTC. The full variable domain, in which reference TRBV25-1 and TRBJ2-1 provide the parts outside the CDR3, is EADIYQTPRYLVIGTGKKITLECSQTMGHDKMYWYQQDPGMELHLIHYSYGVNSTEKGDLSSESTVSRIRTEHFPLTLESARPSHTSQYLCASSDDPYEQFFGPGTRLTVL.

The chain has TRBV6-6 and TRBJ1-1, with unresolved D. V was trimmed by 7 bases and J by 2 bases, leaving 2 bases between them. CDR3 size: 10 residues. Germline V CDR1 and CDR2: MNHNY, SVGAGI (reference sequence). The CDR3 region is CASTNTEAFF. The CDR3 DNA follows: TGTGCCAGCACCAACACTGAAGCTTTCTTT.

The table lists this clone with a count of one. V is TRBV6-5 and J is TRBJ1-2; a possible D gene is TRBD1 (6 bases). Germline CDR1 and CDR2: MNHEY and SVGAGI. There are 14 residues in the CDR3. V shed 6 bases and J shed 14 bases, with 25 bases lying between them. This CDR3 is CASSLQGPNSPSTF. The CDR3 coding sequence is TGTGCCAGCAGCCTACAGGGTCCGAACAGCCCCTCTACCTTC.

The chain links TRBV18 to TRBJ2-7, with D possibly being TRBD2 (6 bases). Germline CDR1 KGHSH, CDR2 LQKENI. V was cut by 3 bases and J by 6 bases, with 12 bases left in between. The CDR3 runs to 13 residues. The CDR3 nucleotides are TGTGCCAGCTCACCGGGACCGGGGGTCGAGCAGTACTTC. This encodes CASSPGPGVEQYF.

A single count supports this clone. The chain's CDR3 is CASSLSPPADTQYF. CDR3 bases: TGTGCCAGCAGCTTATCTCCTCCGGCAGATACGCAGTATTTT. V is TRBV7-3 and J is TRBJ2-3, with D unclear. This CDR3 contains 14 residues. Germline V CDR1 and CDR2: SGHTA, FQGTGA. Trimming took 2 bases from V and 4 from J, leaving 10 bases between them.

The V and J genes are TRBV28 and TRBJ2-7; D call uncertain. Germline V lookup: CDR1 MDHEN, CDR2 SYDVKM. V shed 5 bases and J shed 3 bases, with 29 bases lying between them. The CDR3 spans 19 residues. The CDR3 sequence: CASSSTRLTSTVPGYEQYF. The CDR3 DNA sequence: TGTGCCAGCAGTAGCACCCGGCTTACAAGCACCGTACCAGGCTACGAGCAGTACTTC.

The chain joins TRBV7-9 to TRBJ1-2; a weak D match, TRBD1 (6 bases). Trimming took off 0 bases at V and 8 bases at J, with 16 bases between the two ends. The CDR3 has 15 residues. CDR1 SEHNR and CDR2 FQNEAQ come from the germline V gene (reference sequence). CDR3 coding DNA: TGTGCCAGCAGCTTAGCACATGAAGGGGGTGGCGGCTACACCTTC. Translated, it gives CASSLAHEGGGGYTF.

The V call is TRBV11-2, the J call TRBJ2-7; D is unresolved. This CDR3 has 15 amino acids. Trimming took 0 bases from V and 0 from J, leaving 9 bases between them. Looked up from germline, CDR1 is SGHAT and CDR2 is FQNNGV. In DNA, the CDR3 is TGTGCCAGCAGCTTAGAAGCCCTCGACTCCTACGAGCAGTACTTC. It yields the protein CASSLEALDSYEQYF.

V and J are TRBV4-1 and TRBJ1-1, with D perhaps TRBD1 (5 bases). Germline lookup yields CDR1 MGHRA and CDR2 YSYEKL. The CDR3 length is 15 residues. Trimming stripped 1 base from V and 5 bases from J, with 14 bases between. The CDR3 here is CASSQVDLGGTEAFF. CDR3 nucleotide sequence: TGCGCCAGCAGCCAAGTAGATCTTGGGGGGACTGAAGCTTTCTTT.

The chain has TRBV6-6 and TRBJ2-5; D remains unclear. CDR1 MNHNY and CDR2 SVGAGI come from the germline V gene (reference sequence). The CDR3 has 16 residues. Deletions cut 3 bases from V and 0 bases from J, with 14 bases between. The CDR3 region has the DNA TGTGCCAGCAGTTATGAAGACTGGGGTAACCAAGAGACCCAGTACTTC. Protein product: CASSYEDWGNQETQYF.

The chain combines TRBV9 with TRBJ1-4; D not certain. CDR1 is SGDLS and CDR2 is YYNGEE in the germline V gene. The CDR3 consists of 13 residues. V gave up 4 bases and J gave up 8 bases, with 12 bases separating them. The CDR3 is CASSRTDGEKLFF. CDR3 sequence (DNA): TGTGCCAGCAGCCGGACCGACGGGGAAAAACTGTTTTTT.

The CDR3 sequence is CASSLVVSGSNSPLHF. The CDR3 coding sequence is TGTGCCAGCAGCTTAGTGGTATCGGGGTCTAATTCACCCCTCCACTTT. The chain couples TRBV7-9 to TRBJ1-6; unclear D gene. The CDR3 is 16 residues long. V lost 1 base, J lost 6 bases, and 13 bases lay in between. Germline CDR1 is SEHNR and CDR2 is FQNEAQ (reference sequence). The full variable domain, with the rest looked up from reference TRBV7-9 and TRBJ1-6, is DTGVSQNPRHKITKRGQNVTFRCDPISEHNRLYWYRQTLGQGPEFLTYFQNEAQLEKSRLLSDRFSAERPKGSFSTLEIQRTEQGDSAMYLCASSLVVSGSNSPLHFGNGTRLTVT.

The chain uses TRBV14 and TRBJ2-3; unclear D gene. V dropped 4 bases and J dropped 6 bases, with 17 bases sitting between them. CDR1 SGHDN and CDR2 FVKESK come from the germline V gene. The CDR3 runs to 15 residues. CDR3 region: CASSLLGQLSDTQYF. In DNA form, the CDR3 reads TGTGCCAGCAGCCTCCTGGGCCAACTGAGTGATACGCAGTATTTT.

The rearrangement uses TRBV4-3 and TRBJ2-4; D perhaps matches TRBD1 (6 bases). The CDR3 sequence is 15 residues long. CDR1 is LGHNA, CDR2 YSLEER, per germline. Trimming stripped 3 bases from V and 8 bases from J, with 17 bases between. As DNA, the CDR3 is TGCGCCAGCAGCCAGACGACAGGCTTAGGGGACATTCAGTACTTC. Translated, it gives CASSQTTGLGDIQYF.

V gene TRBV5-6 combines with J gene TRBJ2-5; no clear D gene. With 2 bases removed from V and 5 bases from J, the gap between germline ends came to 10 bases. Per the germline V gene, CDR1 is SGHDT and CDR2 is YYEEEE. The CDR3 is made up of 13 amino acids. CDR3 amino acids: CASSLVLDETQYF. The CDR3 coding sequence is TGTGCCAGCAGCTTAGTTCTAGACGAGACCCAGTACTTC.